The clone carrying this T cell receptor (beta chain) was seen more than once but under ten times. Its antigen is not identified. The data were taken from a study of beta chain features in type 1 diabetes. The overall study: The examined sorted cells totaled fewer than 140 million across samples. Findings and caveats of the study: Among all four CD4+ subsets, Type 1 diabetes patients had TCRB CDR3s that were moderately but significantly shorter.

By way of CD45RO/CCR7/CD25/CD127/CD95/CD27, the CD4+ regulatory, stem cell-like memory, central memory and naive cells were sorted. CDR1 and CDR2 (germline): KGHSH, LQKENI. V lost 3 bases, J lost 4 bases, and 10 bases lay in between. The CDR3 is made up of 14 amino acids. The study reverse transcribed the entire isolated RNA, so it sequenced expressed TCRB transcripts. Repertoires were generated with immunoSEQ multiplex PCR, while TCRdb's copy carries only in-frame clones and drops some. The table has 430,000 or so clones, about 10% seen once; the top ten hold 0.045% to 0.05%. The V call is TRBV18, the J call TRBJ2-1; no clear D. The source material was naive CD4+ T cells from blood. The source of this sequence is a woman aged 18-30 years in good health. CDR3 region: CASSPLTTYNEQFF. CDR3 DNA sequence: TGTGCCAGCTCACCTTTAACCACTTACAATGAGCAGTTCTTC.